This TCR beta chain was profiled in a study of blood T cells in healthy people across ages. Looking at the study overall: Capture by template switching was about one barcoded beta molecule per two T cells.

With respect to this clonotype: The antigen remains unidentified.

Study results and caveats: Roughly linear age-related decline in beta diversity appeared, significant by age 40. It was the long-lived donors that had more naive CD4+ cells and higher diversity than aged donors.

The CDR3 totals 15 residues. V was clipped by 5 bases and J by 13 bases; unmatched bases: 11. A second roughly 7 to 12 cycle PCR used barcoded and J-beta primers. From the 5' RACE reads, TCRdb called clonotypes with MiXCR, one entry per CDR3 protein. The table includes 650,000 to 1,000,000 distinct CDR3 sequences, around 36% detected once. The rearrangement links TRBV12-3 or TRBV12-4 to TRBJ2-4; 13 bases are shared with TRBD2. Sample: blood. This TCR was sampled from a man younger than 30 in good health. The CDR3 DNA sequence: TGTGCCAGCAGTGCCGGGACTAGCGGGGTCCATGAGCAGTACTTC. It encodes CASSAGTSGVHEQYF.